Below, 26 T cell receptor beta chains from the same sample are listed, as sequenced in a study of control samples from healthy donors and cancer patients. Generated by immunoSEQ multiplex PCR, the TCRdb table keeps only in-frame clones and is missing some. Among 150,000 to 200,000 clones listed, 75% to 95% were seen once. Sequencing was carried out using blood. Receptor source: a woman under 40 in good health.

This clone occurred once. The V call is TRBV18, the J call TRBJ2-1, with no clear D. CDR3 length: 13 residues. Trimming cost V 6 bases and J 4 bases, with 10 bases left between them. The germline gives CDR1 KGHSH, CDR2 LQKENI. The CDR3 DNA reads TGTGCCAGCTCCCCCGGCATGTACAATGAGCAGTTCTTC. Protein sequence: CASSPGMYNEQFF.

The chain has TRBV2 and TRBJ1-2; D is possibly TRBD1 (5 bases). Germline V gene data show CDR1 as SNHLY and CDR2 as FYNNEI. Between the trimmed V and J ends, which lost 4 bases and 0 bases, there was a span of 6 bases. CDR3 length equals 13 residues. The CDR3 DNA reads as TGTGCCAGCAGTGCGACAGCTAACTATGGCTACACCTTC. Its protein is CASSATANYGYTF.

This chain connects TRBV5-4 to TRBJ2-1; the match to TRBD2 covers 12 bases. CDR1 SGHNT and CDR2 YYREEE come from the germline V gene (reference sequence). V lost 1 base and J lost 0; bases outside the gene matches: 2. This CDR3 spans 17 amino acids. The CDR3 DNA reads TGTGCCAGCAGCTTGACTAGCGGGGGGAGCTCCTACAATGAGCAGTTCTTC. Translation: CASSLTSGGSSYNEQFF.

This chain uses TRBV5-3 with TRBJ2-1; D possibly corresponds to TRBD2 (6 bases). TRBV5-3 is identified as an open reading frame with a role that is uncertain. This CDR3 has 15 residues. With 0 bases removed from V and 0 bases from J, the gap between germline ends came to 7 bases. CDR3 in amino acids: CARSLAGGSYNEQFF. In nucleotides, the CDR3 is TGTGCCAGAAGCTTGGCCGGGGGCTCCTACAATGAGCAGTTCTTC.

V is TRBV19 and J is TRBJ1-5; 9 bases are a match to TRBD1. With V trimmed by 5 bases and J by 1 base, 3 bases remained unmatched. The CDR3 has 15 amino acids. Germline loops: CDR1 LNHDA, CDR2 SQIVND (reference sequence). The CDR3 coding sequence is TGTGCCAGTAGTTTAACAGGGGGCAGCAATCAGCCCCAGCATTTT. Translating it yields CASSLTGGSNQPQHF.

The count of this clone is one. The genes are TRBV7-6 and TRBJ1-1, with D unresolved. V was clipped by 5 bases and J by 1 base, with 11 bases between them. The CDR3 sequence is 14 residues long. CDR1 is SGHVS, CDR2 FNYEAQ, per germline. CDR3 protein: CASSQRRENTEAFF. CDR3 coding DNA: TGTGCCAGCAGCCAAAGAAGGGAGAACACTGAAGCTTTCTTT.

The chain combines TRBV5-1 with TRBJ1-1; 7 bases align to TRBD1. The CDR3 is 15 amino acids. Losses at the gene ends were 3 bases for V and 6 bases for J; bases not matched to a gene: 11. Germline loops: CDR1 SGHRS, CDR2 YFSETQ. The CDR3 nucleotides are TGCGCCAGCAGCTGGGGGCAGGGGGAACCCCCTGAAGCTTTCTTT. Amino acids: CASSWGQGEPPEAFF.

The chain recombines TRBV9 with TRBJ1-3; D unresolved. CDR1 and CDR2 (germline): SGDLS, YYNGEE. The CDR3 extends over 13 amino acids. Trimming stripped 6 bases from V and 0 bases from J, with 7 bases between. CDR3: CASTGPSGNTIYF. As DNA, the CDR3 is TGTGCCAGCACCGGCCCCTCTGGAAACACCATATATTTT.

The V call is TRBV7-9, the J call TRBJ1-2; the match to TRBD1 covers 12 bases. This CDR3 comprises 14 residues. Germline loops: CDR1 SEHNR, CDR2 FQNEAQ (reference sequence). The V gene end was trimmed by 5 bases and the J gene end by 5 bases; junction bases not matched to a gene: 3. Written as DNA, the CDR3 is TGTGCCAGCAGCGTGGGACAGGGGGCGTATGGCTACACCTTC. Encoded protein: CASSVGQGAYGYTF.

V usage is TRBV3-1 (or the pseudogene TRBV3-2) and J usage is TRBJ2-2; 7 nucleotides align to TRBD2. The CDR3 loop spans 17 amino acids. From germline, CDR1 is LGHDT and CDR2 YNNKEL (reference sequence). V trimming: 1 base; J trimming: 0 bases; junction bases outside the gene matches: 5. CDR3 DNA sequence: TGTGCCAGCAGCCAAGTTATAGGACTAGCGAACACCGGGGAGCTGTTTTTT. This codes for CASSQVIGLANTGELFF.

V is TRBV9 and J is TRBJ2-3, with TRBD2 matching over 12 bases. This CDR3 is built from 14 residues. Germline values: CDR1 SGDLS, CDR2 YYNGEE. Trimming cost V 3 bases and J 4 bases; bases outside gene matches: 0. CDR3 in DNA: TGTGCCAGCAGCGCTAGCGGGAGGGCAGATACGCAGTATTTT. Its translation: CASSASGRADTQYF.

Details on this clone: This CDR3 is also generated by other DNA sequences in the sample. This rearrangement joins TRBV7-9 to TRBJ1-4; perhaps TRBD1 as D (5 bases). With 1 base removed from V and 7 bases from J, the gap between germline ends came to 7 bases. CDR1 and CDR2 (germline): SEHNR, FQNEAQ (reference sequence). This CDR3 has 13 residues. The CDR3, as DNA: TGTGCCAGCAGCTTAGTTCAGGGTGAAAAACTGTTTTTT. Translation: CASSLVQGEKLFF. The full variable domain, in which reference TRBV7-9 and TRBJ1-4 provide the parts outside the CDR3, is DTGVSQNPRHKITKRGQNVTFRCDPISEHNRLYWYRQTLGQGPEFLTYFQNEAQLEKSRLLSDRFSAERPKGSFSTLEIQRTEQGDSAMYLCASSLVQGEKLFFGSGTQLSVL.

The CDR3 DNA reads TGCGCCAGCAGCAGGCAGGGGGCGGATGAAAAACTGTTTTTT. It translates to CASSRQGADEKLFF. This sequence joins TRBV5-1 and TRBJ1-4, with 8 bases fitting TRBD1. The trim removed 4 bases at V and 6 bases at J, leaving 5 bases unmatched. Germline V CDR1 and CDR2: SGHRS, YFSETQ. The CDR3 is made up of 14 amino acids. The full variable domain, with the rest looked up from reference TRBV5-1 and TRBJ1-4, is KAGVTQTPRYLIKTRGQQVTLSCSPISGHRSVSWYQQTPGQGLQFLFEYFSETQRNKGNFPGRFSGRQFSNSRSEMNVSTLELGDSALYLCASSRQGADEKLFFGSGTQLSVL.

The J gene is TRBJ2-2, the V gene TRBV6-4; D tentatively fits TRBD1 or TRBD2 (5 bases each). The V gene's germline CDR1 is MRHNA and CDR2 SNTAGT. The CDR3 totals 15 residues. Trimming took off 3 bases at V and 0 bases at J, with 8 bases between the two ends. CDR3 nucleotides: TGTGCCAGCAGTGAGGGACCCGCGAACACCGGGGAGCTGTTTTTT. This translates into CASSEGPANTGELFF.

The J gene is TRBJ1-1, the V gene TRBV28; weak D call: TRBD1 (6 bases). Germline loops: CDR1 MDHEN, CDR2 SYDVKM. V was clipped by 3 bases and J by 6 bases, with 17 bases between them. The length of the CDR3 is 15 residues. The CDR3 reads CASSLGTTGASEAFF. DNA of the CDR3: TGTGCCAGCAGTTTGGGGACCACGGGGGCCTCTGAAGCTTTCTTT.

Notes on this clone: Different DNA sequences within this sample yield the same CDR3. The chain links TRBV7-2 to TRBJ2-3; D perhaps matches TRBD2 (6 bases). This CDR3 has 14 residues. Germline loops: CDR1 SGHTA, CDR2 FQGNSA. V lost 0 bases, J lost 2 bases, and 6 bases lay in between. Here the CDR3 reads CASSLAGLTDTQYF. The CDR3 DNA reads TGTGCCAGCAGCTTAGCGGGACTCACAGATACGCAGTATTTT.

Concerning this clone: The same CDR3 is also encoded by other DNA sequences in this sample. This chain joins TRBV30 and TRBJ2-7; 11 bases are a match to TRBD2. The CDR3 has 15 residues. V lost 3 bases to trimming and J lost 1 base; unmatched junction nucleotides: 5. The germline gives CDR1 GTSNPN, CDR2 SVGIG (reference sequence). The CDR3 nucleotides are TGTGCCTGGAGCCCACTAGCGGGAGTTTCCTACGAGCAGTACTTC. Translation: CAWSPLAGVSYEQYF.

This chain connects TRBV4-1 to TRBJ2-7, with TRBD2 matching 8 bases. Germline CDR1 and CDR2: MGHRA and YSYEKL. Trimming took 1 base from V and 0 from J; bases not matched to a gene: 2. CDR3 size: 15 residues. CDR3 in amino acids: CASSQVTSGSYEQYF. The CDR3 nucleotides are TGCGCCAGCAGCCAAGTAACTAGCGGCTCCTACGAGCAGTACTTC.

The CDR3 reads CATTDRGETQYF. In DNA, the CDR3 is TGTGCCACTACGGACAGGGGGGAGACCCAGTACTTC. The V call is TRBV19, the J call TRBJ2-5; 10 positions agree with TRBD1. The CDR3 spans 12 residues. Per the germline V gene, CDR1 is LNHDA and CDR2 is SQIVND (reference sequence). The J segment lost 5 bases and the V segment lost 10 bases, leaving 4 bases of the junction unmatched. Full variable domain (outside the CDR3, taken from reference TRBV19 and TRBJ2-5): DGGITQSPKYLFRKEGQNVTLSCEQNLNHDAMYWYRQDPGQGLRLIYYSQIVNDFQKGDIAEGYSVSREKKESFPLTVTSAQKNPTAFYLCATTDRGETQYFGPGTRLLVL.

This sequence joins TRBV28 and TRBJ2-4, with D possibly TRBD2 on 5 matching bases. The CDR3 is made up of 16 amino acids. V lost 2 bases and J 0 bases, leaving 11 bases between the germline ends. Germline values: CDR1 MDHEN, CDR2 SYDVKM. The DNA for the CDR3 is TGTGCCAGCAGTTTAGGTGGGAGTGGAGCCAAAAACATTCAGTACTTC. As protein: CASSLGGSGAKNIQYF.

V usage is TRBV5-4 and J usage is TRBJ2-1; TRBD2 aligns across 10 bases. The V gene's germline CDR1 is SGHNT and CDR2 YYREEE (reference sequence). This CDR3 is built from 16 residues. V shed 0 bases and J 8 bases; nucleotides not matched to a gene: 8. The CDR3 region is CASSLGQLAGVDEQFF. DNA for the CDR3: TGTGCCAGCAGCTTGGGTCAGCTAGCGGGAGTGGATGAGCAGTTCTTC.

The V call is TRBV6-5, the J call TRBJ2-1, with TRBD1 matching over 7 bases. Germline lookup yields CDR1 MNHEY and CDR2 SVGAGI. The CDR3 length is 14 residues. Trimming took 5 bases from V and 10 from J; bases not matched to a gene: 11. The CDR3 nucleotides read TGTGCCAGCAGTCGACCAACAGGGGTAGGGGAGCAGTTCTTC. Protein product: CASSRPTGVGEQFF.

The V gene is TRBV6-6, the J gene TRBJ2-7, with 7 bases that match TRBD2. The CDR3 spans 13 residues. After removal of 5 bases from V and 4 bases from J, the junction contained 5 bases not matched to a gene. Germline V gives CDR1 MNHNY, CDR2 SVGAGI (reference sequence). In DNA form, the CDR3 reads TGTGCCAGCAGTCCGGGAGGCTCTTACGAGCAGTACTTC. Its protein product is CASSPGGSYEQYF.

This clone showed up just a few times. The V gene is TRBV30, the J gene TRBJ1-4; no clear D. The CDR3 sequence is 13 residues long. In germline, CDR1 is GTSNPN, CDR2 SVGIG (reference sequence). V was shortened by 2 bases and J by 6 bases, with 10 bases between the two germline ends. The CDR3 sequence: CAWSQREYEKLFF. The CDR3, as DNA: TGTGCCTGGAGTCAGCGGGAGTATGAAAAACTGTTTTTT.

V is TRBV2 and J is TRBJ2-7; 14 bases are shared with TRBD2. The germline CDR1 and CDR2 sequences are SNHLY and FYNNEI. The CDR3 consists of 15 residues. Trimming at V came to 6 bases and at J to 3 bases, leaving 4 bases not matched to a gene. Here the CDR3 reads CASRGLAGANYEQYF. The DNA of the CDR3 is TGTGCCAGCAGGGGACTAGCGGGAGCTAACTACGAGCAGTACTTC.

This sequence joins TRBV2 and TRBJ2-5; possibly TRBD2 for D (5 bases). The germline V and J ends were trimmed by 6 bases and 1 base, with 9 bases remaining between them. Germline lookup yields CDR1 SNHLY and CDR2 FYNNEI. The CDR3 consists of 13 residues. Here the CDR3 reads CASREDSQETQYF. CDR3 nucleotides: TGTGCCAGCAGGGAGGATTCCCAAGAGACCCAGTACTTC. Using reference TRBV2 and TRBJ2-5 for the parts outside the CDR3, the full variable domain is EPEVTQTPSHQVTQMGQEVILRCVPISNHLYFYWYRQILGQKVEFLVSFYNNEISEKSEIFDDQFSVERPDGSNFTLKIRSTKLEDSAMYFCASREDSQETQYFGPGTRLLVL.